The present T cell receptor beta chain was sequenced within a study of T-cell memory formation after mild COVID-19. Study-wide points: Later expanders leaned CD4+, whereas clones that contracted between day 15 and 85 were balanced CD4/CD8. Contracting CD4+ clones sat mainly in CM and EM; CD8+ in EMRA. Within pre-infection memory, some responding clones were found, suggesting cross-reactive memory joined.

Constant-segment primers and 5'RACE yielded cDNA libraries for TCR alpha and TCR beta, each carrying sample barcodes and UMIs. TCRdb processed the 5' RACE reads anew with MiXCR; each CDR3 protein has one entry. The table lists fewer than 350,000 distinct CDR3 sequences, 8% to 10% of them singletons, with less than 25% in the top ten. Per the germline V gene, CDR1 is SGHTA and CDR2 is FQGNSA. The CDR3 loop spans 15 amino acids. Trimming pared 5 bases from V and 6 bases from J, leaving 17 bases between. Concerning this clonotype itself: Its antigen is not identified.

The TCR comes from a man between 18 and 35 years old who had mild COVID-19 (a few samples of this study predate the infection). Cell type and time point are not known. The source material was PBMCs or a T cell subset sorted from them (not recorded which). The rearrangement uses TRBV7-2 and TRBJ2-1; D perhaps matches TRBD2 (5 bases). The CDR3 here is CASSPRVLRANEQFF. In nucleotides, the CDR3 is TGTGCCAGCAGCCCGCGAGTCTTGCGGGCCAATGAGCAGTTCTTC.